This T cell receptor beta chain came from a study of blood T cell repertoires in COVID-19 (TCRdb year 2020). Background for the entire study: Samples from collaborators originated in the United States, Italy and Spain and spanned both the acute and convalescent phases of COVID-19. HLA class I and class II types, where available, came from metadata supplied by the sample provider rather than from assay-based typing. The repertoires were made available in a free public database intended to serve as a resource for research on the immune response to SARS-CoV-2. The samples were drawn from the first 160 participants of the ongoing ImmuneRACE study and from some 1,300 subjects provided by 6 global collaborators. The material from the prospective study consisted of cDNA or gDNA derived from T cells, B-cell-depleted T cells, or PBMCs. A de-identified subject ID, COVID-19 status, age in years and sex were almost always included in the sample metadata. Subjects who had been exposed to COVID-19, were actively infected with it, or had recovered from it provided the deeply sampled blood TCRbeta repertoires that made up the dataset. What the research found in general, with its limitations: How much clinical and demographic metadata was included differed by source and by participant, and the metadata was provided uncurated.

Cut back by 4 bases and 10 bases, the V and J ends lie 19 bases apart. CDR1 and CDR2 are drawn from the germline V gene: MNHEY, SVGAGI. The CDR3 spans 14 residues, from the cysteine through the phenylalanine. The kept DNA is CDR3 alone, 42 bases in frame from the first base. This clone came up a few times. Its antigen target is currently unknown. Base qualities are missing; no much larger clone stands one base away. TCRbeta CDR3 regions were amplified from genomic DNA using the immunoSEQ Assay, a bias-controlled multiplex PCR. In the paper's pipeline: The number of nucleated cells in each sample was estimated from the amplification of reference gene primers within the assay. Sequence reads were collapsed and filtered to measure the absolute abundance of every unique TCRbeta CDR3 rearrangement. For each sample, productive Simpson clonality was calculated by taking the square root of Simpson's diversity index across productive rearrangements. TCRdb retrieved this table from immuneACCESS and kept in-frame rearrangements only. Not all clones are present; in checked studies, unresolved V genes account for under half, and no reason is known for the remainder. V and J calls and clone size are those listed in that table; D and trimming were worked out from the DNA. The sample table lists 450,000 or so clones, about 92% of them with a count of one. The ten most abundant clones make up approximately 0.55% of the sample.

Enrolling through a virtual design, the prospective study's participants ranged in age from roughly 18 to 95 years and lived across 20 to 30 United States geographic areas. In the prospective study, cohorts were assigned on the basis of participant-reported clinical history obtained from a screening survey and a study questionnaire. For ImmuneRACE Cohort 3, a participant was defined as recovered based on two consecutive negative NP/OP PCR tests, clearance by a healthcare professional, or resolution of symptoms. In the prospective study, mobile phlebotomists collected whole blood, serum and a nasopharyngeal or oropharyngeal swab from each participant. Prospective study participants could optionally give additional blood draws and questionnaires over an approximately two-month period. Blood samples from the prospective study were shipped frozen or at room temperature prior to DNA extraction.

Sequences were obtained from PBMCs or T cells enriched from blood (not recorded which). This TCR was recovered from a man aged 18 to 30 who had recovered from COVID-19. The rearrangement joined TRBV6-5 to TRBJ1-2, with TRBD1 perhaps the D gene, on 5 matching bases. CDR3 reads: CASSSPRGYSYYTF. The sequenced DNA is TGTGCCAGCAGTTCCCCGCGGGGGTATTCCTACTACACCTTC.